By sample share, the clone carrying this T cell receptor beta chain is medium-sized. The antigen is undetermined. Treg sorting used a CD4+CD25+CD127-/low gate. After constant-region reverse-primer amplification, full-length variable regions underwent semi-nested PCR with Nested Universal Primer A. TCRdb fed the 5' RACE reads into MiXCR, producing one record per CDR3 protein. This sample carries some 11,000 distinct CDR3 sequences, around 28% of them seen once, and the ten largest clones take 2.5% to 3.5%. Notes on the study in general: The TCR gene usage of tumor memory CD4+ T cells clustered together with blood and lymph node memory CD4+ cells and with lymph node naive CD4+ cells. Tumor-infiltrating Treg TCR alpha and beta sequences overlapped most with tumor naive CD4+ T cells, then blood naive. Whole repertoires were not studied in the larger cohort, only one V-J beta rearrangement.

The CDR3 is 16 residues long. Trimming removed 6 bases from V and 2 bases from J; junction bases left unmatched: 8. Germline V gives CDR1 SGHAT, CDR2 FQDESV (reference sequence). Sequencing was done on a sample of Tregs sorted from a lymph node. The TCR was taken from a female donor with breast cancer. V usage is TRBV11-1 and J usage is TRBJ2-1; TRBD2 aligns across 9 bases. This CDR3 reads CASRDIAGAAYNEQFF. CDR3 nucleotides: TGTGCCAGCAGAGATATAGCGGGGGCCGCCTACAATGAGCAGTTCTTC.